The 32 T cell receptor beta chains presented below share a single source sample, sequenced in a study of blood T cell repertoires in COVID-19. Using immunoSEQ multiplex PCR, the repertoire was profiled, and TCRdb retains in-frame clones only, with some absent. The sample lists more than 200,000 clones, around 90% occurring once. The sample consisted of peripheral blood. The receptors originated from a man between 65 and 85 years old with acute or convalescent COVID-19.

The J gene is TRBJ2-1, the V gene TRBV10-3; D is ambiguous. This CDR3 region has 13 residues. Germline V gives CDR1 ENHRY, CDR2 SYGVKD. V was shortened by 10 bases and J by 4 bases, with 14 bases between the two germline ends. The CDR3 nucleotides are TGTGCCACACACCCAGGTGCGTACAATGAGCAGTTCTTC. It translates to CATHPGAYNEQFF.

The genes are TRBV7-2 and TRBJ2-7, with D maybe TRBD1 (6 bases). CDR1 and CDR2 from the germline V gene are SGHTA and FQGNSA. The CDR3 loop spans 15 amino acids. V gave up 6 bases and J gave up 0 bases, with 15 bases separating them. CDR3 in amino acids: CASRLTGTYSYEQYF. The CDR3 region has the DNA TGTGCCAGCAGGCTAACAGGGACCTACTCCTACGAGCAGTACTTC.

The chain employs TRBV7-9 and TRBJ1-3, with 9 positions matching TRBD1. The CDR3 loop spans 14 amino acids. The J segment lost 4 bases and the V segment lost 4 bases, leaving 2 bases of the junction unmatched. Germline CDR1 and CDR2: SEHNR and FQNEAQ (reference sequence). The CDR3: CASSWTGAGNTIYF. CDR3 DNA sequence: TGTGCCAGCAGCTGGACAGGGGCAGGAAACACCATATATTTT. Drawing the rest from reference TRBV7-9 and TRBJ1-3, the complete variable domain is DTGVSQNPRHKITKRGQNVTFRCDPISEHNRLYWYRQTLGQGPEFLTYFQNEAQLEKSRLLSDRFSAERPKGSFSTLEIQRTEQGDSAMYLCASSWTGAGNTIYFGEGSWLTVV.

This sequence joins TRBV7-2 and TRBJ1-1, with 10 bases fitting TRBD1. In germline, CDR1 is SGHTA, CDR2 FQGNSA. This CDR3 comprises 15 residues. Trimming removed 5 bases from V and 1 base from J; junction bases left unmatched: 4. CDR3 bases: TGTGCCAGCAGCAGACAGGGGGCCGGGAACACTGAAGCTTTCTTT. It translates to CASSRQGAGNTEAFF.

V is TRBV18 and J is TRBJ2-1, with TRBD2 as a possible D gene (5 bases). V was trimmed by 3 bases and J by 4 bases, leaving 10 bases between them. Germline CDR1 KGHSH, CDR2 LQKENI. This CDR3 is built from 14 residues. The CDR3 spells CASSPPSRYNEQFF. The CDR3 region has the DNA TGTGCCAGCTCACCCCCTAGCAGATACAATGAGCAGTTCTTC.

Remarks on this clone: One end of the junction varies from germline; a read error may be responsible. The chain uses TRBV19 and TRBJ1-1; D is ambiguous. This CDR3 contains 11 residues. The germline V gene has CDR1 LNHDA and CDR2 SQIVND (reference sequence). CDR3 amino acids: CVTAGSTEAFF. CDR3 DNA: TGCGTCACGGCGGGGAGCACTGAAGCTTTCTTT.

CDR3 sequence: CASSQLETQYF. DNA of the CDR3: TGTGCCAGCAGCCAACTAGAGACCCAGTACTTC. The V call is TRBV3-1 (or the pseudogene TRBV3-2), the J call TRBJ2-5; D call uncertain. This CDR3 contains 11 residues. V gave up 2 bases and J gave up 4 bases, with 2 bases separating them. Germline V gene lookup returns CDR1 LGHDT and CDR2 YNNKEL (reference sequence).

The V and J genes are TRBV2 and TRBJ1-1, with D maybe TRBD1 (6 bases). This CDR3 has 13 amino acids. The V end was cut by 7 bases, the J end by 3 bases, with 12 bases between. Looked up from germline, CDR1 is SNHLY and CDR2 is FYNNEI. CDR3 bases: TGTGCCAGCAAGGGACAACCAGACACTGAAGCTTTCTTT. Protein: CASKGQPDTEAFF.

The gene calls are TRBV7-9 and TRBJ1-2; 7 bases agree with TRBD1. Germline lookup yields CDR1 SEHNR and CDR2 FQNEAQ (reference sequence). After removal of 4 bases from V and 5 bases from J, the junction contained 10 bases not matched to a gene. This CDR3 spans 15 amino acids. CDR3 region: CASSSSTGNLYGYTF. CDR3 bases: TGTGCCAGCAGCTCCTCGACAGGGAACCTTTATGGCTACACCTTC.

The CDR3 DNA reads as TGTGCCAGCAGTTTGAGACTAAACACAGATACGCAGTATTTT. It yields the protein CASSLRLNTDTQYF. The chain combines TRBV27 with TRBJ2-3; D perhaps matches TRBD2 (5 bases). This CDR3 has 14 amino acids. Trimming stripped 3 bases from V and 2 bases from J, with 9 bases between. The germline V gene has CDR1 MNHEY and CDR2 SMNVEV (reference sequence).

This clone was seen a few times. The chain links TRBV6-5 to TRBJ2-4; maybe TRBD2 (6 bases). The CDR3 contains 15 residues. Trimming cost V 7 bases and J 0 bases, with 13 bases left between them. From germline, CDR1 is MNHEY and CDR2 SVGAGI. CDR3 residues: CASTPGRLAKNIQYF. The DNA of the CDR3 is TGTGCCAGCACCCCAGGGAGGTTAGCCAAAAACATTCAGTACTTC.

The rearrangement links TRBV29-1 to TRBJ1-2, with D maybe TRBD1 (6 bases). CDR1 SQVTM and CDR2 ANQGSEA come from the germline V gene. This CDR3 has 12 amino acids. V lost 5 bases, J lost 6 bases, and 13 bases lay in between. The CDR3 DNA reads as TGCAGCGTTTTAGGGGGGGATGATGGCTACACCTTC. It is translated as CSVLGGDDGYTF. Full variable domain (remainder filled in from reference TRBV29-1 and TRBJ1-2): SAVISQKPSRDICQRGTSLTIQCQVDSQVTMMFWYRQQPGQSLTLIATANQGSEATYESGFVIDKFPISRPNLTFSTLTVSNMSPEDSSIYLCSVLGGDDGYTFGSGTRLTVV.

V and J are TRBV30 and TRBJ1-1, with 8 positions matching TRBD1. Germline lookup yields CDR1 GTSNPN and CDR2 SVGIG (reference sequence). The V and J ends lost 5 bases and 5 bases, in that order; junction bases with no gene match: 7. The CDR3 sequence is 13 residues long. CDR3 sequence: CAWSDRGITEAFF. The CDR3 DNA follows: TGTGCCTGGTCAGACAGGGGAATAACTGAAGCTTTCTTT. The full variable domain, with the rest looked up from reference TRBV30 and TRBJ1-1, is SQTIHQWPATLVQPVGSPLSLECTVEGTSNPNLYWYRQAAGRGLQLLFYSVGIGQISSEVPQNLSASRPQDRQFILSSKKLLLSDSGFYLCAWSDRGITEAFFGQGTRLTVV.

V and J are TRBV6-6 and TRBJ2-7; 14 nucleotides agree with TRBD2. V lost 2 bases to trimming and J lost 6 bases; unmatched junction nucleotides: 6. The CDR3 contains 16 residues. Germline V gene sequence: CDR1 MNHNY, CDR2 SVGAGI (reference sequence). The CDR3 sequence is CASSYGGTSGSIEQYF. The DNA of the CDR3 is TGTGCCAGCAGTTACGGGGGGACTAGCGGGAGCATCGAGCAGTACTTC.

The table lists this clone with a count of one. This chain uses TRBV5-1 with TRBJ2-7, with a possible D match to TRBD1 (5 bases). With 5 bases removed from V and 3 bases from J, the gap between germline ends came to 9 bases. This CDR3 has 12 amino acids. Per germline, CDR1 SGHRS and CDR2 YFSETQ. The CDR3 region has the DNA TGCGCCAGCAGGCCTGACAGCTACGAGCAGTACTTC. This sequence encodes CASRPDSYEQYF. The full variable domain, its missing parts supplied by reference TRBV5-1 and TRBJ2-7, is KAGVTQTPRYLIKTRGQQVTLSCSPISGHRSVSWYQQTPGQGLQFLFEYFSETQRNKGNFPGRFSGRQFSNSRSEMNVSTLELGDSALYLCASRPDSYEQYFGPGTRLTVT.

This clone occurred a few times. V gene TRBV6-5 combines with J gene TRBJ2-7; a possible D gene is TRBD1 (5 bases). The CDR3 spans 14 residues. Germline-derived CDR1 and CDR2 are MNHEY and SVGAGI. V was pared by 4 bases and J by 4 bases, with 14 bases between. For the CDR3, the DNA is TGTGCCAGCAGTTTATGGGGCACAACTTACGAGCAGTACTTC. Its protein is CASSLWGTTYEQYF.

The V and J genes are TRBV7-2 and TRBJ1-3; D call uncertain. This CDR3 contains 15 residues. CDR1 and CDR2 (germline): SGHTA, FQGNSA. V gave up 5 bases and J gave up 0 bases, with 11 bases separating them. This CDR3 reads CASSTLRSSGNTIYF. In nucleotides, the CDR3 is TGTGCCAGCAGCACTCTCCGGAGCTCTGGAAACACCATATATTTT.

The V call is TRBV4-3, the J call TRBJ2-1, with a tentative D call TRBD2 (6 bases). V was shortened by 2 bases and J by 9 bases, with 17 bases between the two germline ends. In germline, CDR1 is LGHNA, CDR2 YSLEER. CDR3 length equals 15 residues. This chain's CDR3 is CASSQFFGTFSEQFF. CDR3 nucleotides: TGCGCCAGCAGCCAATTCTTTGGGACTTTCAGTGAGCAGTTCTTC.

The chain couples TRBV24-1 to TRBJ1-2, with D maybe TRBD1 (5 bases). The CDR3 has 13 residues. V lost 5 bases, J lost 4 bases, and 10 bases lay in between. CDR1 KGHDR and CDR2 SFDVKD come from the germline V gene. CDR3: CATSGGEGYGYTF. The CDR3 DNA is TGTGCCACCAGTGGAGGGGAGGGCTATGGCTACACCTTC.

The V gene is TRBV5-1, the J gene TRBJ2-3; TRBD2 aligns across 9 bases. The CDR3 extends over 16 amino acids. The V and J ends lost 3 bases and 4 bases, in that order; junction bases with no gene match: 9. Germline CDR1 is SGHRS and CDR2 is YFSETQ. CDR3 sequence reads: CASSSRAGGLSDTQYF. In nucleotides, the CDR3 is TGCGCCAGCAGCTCAAGGGCGGGAGGGTTGTCAGATACGCAGTATTTT.

The CDR3 sequence: CASSLGGTSGRGSHEQYF. CDR3 nucleotide sequence: TGTGCCAGCAGCTTAGGAGGGACTAGCGGGAGAGGATCCCACGAGCAGTACTTC. The chain links TRBV7-2 to TRBJ2-7; 14 bases line up with TRBD2. With 1 base clipped from V and 5 bases from J, the junction kept 10 bases outside the gene matches. This CDR3 region has 18 residues. Germline V gives CDR1 SGHTA, CDR2 FQGNSA. Supplemented by reference TRBV7-2 and TRBJ2-7, the full variable domain reads GAGVSQSPSNKVTEKGKDVELRCDPISGHTALYWYRQSLGQGLEFLIYFQGNSAPDKSGLPSDRFSAERTGGSVSTLTIQRTQQEDSAVYLCASSLGGTSGRGSHEQYFGPGTRLTVT.

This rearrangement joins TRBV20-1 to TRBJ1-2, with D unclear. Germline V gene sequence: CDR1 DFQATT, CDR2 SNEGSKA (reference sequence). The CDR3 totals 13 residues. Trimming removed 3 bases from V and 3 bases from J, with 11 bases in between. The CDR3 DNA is TGCAGTGCTAGTAAGGTGGAGGACTATGGCTACACCTTC. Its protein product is CSASKVEDYGYTF.

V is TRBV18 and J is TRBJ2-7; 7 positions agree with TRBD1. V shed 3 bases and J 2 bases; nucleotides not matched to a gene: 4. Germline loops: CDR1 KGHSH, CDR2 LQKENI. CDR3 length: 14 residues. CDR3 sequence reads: CASSPGQQPYEQYF. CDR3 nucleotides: TGTGCCAGCTCACCGGGACAGCAGCCCTACGAGCAGTACTTC.

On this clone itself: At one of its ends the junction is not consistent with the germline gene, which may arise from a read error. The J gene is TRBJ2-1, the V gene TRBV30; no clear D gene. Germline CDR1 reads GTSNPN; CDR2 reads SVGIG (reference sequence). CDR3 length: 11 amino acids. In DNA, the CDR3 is TGTGCCTGGAGTACCTATGGTACCGAGGTCTTC. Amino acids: CAWSTYGTEVF.

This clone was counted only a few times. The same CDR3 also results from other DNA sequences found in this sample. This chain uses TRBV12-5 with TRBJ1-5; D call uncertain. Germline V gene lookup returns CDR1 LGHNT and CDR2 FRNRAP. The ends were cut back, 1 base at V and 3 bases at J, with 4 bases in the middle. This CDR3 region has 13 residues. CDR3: CASGLGDNQPQHF. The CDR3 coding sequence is TGTGCTAGTGGTTTGGGAGACAATCAGCCCCAGCATTTT.

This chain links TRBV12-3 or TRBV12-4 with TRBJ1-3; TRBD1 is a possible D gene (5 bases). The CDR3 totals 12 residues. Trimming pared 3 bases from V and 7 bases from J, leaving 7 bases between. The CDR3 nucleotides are TGTGCCAGCAGTTTGGGGGGTAACACCATATATTTT. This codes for CASSLGGNTIYF.

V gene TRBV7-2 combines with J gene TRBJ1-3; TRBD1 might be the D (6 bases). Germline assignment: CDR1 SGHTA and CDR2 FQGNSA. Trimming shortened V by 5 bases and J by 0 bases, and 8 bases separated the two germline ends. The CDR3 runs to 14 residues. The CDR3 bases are TGTGCCAGCAGCCCGGACAGCTCTGGAAACACCATATATTTT. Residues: CASSPDSSGNTIYF.

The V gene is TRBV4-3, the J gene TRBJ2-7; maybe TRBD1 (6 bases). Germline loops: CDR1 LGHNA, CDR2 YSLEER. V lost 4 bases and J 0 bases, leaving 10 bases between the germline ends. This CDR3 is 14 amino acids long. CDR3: CASSPGTPSYEQYF. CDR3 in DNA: TGCGCCAGCAGCCCCGGGACACCCTCCTACGAGCAGTACTTC.

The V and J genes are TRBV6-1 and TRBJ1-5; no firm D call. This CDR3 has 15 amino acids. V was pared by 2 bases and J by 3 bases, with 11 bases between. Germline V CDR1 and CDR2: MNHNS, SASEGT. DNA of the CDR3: TGTGCCAGCAGTGAACGAGGTCGTCTCAATCAGCCCCAGCATTTT. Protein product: CASSERGRLNQPQHF.

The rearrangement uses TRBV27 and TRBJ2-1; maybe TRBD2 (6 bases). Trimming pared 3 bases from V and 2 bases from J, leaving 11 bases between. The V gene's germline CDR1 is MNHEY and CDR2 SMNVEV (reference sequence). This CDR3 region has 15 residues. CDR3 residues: CASSFPGGPYNEQFF. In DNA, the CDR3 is TGTGCCAGCAGTTTCCCCGGGGGACCCTACAATGAGCAGTTCTTC.

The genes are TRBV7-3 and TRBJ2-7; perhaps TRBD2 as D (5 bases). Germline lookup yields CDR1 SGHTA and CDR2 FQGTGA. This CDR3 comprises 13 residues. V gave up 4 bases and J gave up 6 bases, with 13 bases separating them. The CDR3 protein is CASSSLGGSEQYF. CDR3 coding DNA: TGTGCCAGCAGCTCCCTAGGCGGGTCCGAGCAGTACTTC.

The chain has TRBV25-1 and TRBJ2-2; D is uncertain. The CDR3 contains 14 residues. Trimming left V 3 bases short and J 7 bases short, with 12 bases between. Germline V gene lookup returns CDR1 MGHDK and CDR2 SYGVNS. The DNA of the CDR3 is TGTGCCAGCAGTGATCCCGCTAATATCGGGGAGCTGTTTTTT. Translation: CASSDPANIGELFF. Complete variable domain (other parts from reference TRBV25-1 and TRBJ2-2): EADIYQTPRYLVIGTGKKITLECSQTMGHDKMYWYQQDPGMELHLIHYSYGVNSTEKGDLSSESTVSRIRTEHFPLTLESARPSHTSQYLCASSDPANIGELFFGEGSRLTVL.